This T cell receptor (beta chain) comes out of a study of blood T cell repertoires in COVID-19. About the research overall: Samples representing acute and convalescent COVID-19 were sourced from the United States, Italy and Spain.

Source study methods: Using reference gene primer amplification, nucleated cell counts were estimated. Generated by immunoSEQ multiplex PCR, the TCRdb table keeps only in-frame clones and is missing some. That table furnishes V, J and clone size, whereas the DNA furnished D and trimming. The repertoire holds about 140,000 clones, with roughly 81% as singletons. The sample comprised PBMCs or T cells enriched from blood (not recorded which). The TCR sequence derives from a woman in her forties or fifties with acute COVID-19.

CDR3 sequence reads: CASSEIQYTDTQYF. CDR3 nucleotides: TGCGCCAGCAGTGAAATCCAGTACACAGATACGCAGTATTTT. This chain links TRBV10-2 with TRBJ2-3; D gene uncertain. Germline CDR1 reads WSHSY; CDR2 reads SAAADI. V was clipped by 3 bases and J by 2 bases, with 9 bases between them. This CDR3 is built from 14 residues.